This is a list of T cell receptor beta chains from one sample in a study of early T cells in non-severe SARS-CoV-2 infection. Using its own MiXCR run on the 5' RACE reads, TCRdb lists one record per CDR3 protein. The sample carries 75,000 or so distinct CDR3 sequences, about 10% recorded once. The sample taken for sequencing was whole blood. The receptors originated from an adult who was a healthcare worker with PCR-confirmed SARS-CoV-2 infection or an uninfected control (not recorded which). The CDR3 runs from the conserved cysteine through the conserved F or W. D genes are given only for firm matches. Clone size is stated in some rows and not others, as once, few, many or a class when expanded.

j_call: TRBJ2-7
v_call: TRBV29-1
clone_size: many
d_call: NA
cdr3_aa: CSVEENYEQYF
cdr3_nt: TGCAGCGTTGAAGAAAACTACGAGCAGTACTTC

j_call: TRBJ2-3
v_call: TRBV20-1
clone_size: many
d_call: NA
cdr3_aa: CSARLLISSTDTQYF
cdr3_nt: TGCAGTGCTAGACTCCTTATCAGTAGCACAGATACGCAGTATTTT

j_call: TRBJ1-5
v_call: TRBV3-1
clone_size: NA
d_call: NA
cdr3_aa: CASSQDGGLQPQHF
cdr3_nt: TGTGCCAGCAGCCAAGATGGGGGGCTTCAGCCCCAGCATTTT

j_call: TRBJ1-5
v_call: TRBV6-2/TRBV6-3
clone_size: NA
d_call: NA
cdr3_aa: CASSYGTQQPQHF
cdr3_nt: TGTGCCAGCAGTTACGGCACGCAGCAGCCCCAGCATTTT

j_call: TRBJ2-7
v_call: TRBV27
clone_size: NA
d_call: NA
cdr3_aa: CASSSGRPSYEQYF
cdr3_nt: TGTGCCAGCAGCTCCGGACGGCCCTCCTACGAGCAGTACTTC

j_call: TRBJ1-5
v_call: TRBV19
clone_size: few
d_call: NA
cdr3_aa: CAGGGAGNQPQHF
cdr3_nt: TGTGCTGGGGGGGGCGCGGGCAATCAGCCCCAGCATTTT

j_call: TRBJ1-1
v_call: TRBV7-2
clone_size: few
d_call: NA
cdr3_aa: CASSSAGINTEAFF
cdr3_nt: TGTGCCAGCAGCTCGGCAGGAATTAACACTGAAGCTTTCTTT

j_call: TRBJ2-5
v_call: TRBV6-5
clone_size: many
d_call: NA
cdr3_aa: CASSYSKVQTETQYF
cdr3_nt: TGTGCCAGCAGTTACTCGAAGGTCCAGACGGAGACCCAGTACTTC

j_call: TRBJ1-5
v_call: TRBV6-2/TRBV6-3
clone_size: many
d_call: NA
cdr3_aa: CASSYSPLAQPQHF
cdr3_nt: TGTGCCAGCAGTTACAGTCCCTTGGCACAGCCCCAGCATTTT

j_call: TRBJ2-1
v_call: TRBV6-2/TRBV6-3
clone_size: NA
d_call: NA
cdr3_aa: CASRALAREQFF
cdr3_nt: TGTGCCAGCAGGGCACTAGCCCGGGAGCAGTTCTTC

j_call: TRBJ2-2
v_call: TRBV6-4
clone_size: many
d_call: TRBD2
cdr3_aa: CASSDGGLAGGYANTGELFF
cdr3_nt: TGTGCCAGCAGTGACGGAGGACTAGCGGGGGGCTACGCGAACACCGGGGAGCTGTTTTTT

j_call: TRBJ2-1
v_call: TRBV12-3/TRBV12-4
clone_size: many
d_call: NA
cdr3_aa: CASIYRNEQFF
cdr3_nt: TGTGCCAGCATCTATCGCAATGAGCAGTTCTTC

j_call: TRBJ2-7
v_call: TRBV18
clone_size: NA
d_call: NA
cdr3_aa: CASSLPGRMMQYF
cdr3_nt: TGTGCCAGCTCACTCCCGGGTCGGATGATGCAGTACTTC

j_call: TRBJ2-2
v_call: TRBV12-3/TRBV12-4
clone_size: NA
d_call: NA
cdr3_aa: CASSFFRASTGELFF
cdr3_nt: TGTGCCAGCAGTTTCTTCCGGGCTTCCACCGGGGAGCTGTTTTTT

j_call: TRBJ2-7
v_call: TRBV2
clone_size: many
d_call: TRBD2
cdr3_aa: CATTRDYMDYEQYF
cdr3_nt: TGTGCCACTACCCGGGACTACATGGACTACGAGCAGTACTTC

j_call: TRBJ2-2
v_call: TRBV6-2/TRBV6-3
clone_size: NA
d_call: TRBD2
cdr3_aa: CASRTSGGTGELFF
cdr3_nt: TGTGCCAGCAGGACTAGCGGGGGAACCGGGGAGCTGTTTTTT

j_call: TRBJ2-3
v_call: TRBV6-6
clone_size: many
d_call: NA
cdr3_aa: CASDRGTDTQYF
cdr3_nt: TGTGCCAGCGATCGGGGCACAGATACGCAGTATTTT

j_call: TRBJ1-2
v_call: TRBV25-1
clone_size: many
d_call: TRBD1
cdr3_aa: CASSAFAGTGLQGYTF
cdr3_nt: TGTGCCAGCAGTGCCTTCGCCGGGACAGGGCTACAAGGCTACACCTTC

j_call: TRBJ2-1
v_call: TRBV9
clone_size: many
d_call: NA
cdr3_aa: CASSVAGTGEQFF
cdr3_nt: TGTGCCAGCAGCGTAGCTGGGACGGGTGAGCAGTTCTTC

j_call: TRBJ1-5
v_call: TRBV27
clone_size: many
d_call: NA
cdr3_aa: CASRQGQFSNQPQHF
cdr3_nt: TGTGCCAGCAGGCAAGGACAGTTTAGCAATCAGCCCCAGCATTTT

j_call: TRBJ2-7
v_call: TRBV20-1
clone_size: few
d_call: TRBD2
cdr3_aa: CSARGWVAGRSLTSYEQYF
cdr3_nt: TGCAGTGCTAGAGGGTGGGTAGCGGGGAGGAGCTTGACATCCTACGAGCAGTACTTC

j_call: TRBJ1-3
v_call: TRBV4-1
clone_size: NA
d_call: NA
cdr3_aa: CASSQDYSPNSGNTIYF
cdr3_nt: TGCGCCAGCAGCCAAGATTATTCACCGAACTCTGGAAACACCATATATTTT

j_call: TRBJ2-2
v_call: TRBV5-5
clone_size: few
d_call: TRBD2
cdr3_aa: CASSSRRTSGSRIGELFF
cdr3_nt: TGTGCCAGCAGCTCCCGGAGGACTAGCGGGAGTAGGATCGGGGAGCTGTTTTTT

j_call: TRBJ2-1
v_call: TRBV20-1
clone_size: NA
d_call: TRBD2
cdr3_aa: CSARAASGSFYNEQFF
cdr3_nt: TGCAGTGCTAGAGCGGCTAGCGGAAGCTTCTACAATGAGCAGTTCTTC

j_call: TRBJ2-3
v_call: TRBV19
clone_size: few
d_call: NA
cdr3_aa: CASSPRDVNTQYF
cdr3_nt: TGTGCCAGTAGTCCCCGGGACGTGAATACGCAGTATTTT

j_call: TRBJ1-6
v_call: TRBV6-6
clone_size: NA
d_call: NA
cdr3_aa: CASSPRGNNSPLHF
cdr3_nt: TGTGCCAGCAGTCCCCGGGGAAATAATTCACCCCTCCACTTT

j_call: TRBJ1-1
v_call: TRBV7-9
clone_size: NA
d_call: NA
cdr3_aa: CASSLGAGKPVF
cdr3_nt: TGTGCCAGCAGCTTAGGGGCAGGGAAACCGGTCTTT

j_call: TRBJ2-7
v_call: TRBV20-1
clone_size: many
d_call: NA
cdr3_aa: CSARDRFISSYEQYF
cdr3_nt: TGCAGTGCTAGAGACAGGTTTATAAGCTCCTACGAGCAGTACTTC

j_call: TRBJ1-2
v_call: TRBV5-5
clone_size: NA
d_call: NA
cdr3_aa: CASSRYPGADGYTF
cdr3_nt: TGTGCCAGCAGCCGGTACCCGGGGGCAGATGGCTACACCTTC

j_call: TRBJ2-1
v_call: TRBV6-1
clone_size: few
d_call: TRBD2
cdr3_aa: CAIWTGGSNEQFF
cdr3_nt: TGTGCCATCTGGACGGGGGGTTCCAATGAGCAGTTCTTC

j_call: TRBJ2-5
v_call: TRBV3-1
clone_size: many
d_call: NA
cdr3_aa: CASSQETQYF
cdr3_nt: TGTGCCAGCAGCCAAGAGACCCAGTACTTC

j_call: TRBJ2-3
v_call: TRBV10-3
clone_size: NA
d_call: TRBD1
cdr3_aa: CAIRAGTENTDTQYF
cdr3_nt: TGTGCCATCAGAGCCGGGACAGAGAACACAGATACGCAGTATTTT

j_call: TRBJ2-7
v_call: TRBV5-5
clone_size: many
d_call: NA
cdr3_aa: CASSATYTPYEQYF
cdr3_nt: TGTGCCAGCAGCGCAACGTACACACCCTACGAGCAGTACTTC

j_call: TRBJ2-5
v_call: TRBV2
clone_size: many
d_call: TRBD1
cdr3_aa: CASSWDREKTQYF
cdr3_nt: TGTGCCAGCAGCTGGGACAGGGAAAAGACCCAGTACTTC

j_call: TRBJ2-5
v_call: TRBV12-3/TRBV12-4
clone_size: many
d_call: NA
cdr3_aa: CASSLRETQYF
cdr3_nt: TGTGCCAGCAGTTTACGAGAGACCCAGTACTTC

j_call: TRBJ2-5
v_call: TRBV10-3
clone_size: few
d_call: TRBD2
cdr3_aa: CAIMGGQETQYF
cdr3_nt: TGTGCCATCATGGGGGGGCAAGAGACCCAGTACTTC

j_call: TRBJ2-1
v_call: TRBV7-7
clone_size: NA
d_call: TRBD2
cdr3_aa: CASSNPEGSGGAGEQFF
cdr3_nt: TGTGCCAGCAGCAACCCGGAAGGAAGCGGGGGGGCTGGAGAGCAGTTCTTC

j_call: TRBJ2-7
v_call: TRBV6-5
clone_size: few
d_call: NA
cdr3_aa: CASSYDTPSYEQYF
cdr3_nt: TGTGCCAGCAGTTACGATACCCCCTCCTACGAGCAGTACTTC

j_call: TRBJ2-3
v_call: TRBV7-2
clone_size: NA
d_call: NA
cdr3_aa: CASRQDFAGNWGTQYF
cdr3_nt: TGTGCCAGCAGACAAGACTTTGCGGGAAATTGGGGTACGCAGTATTTT

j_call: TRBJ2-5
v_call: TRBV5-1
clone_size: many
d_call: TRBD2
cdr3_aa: CASSLAAGVETQYF
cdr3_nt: TGCGCCAGCAGCTTGGCGGCGGGGGTCGAGACCCAGTACTTC

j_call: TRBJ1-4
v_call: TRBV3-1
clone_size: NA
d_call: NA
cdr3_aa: CASSQDLDTNRKLFF
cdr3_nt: TGTGCCAGCAGCCAAGATCTGGACACCAACCGTAAACTGTTTTTT

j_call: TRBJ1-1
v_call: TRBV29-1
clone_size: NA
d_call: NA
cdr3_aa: CSGMPRLGTEAFF
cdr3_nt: TGCAGCGGGATGCCCCGTTTGGGGACTGAAGCTTTCTTT

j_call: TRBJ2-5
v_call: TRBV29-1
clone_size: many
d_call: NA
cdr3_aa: CSGGEMETQYF
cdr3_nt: TGCAGCGGAGGGGAGATGGAGACCCAGTACTTC

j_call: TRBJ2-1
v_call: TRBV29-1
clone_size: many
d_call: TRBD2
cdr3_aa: CSVGHGGNEQFF
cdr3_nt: TGCAGCGTTGGTCACGGGGGGAATGAGCAGTTCTTC

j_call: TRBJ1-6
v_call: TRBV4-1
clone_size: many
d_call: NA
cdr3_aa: CASSQDLQGFSDNSPLHF
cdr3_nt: TGCGCCAGCAGCCAAGACTTGCAGGGGTTTAGCGATAATTCACCCCTCCACTTT

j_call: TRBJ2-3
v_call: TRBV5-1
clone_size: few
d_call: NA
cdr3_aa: CASSLGRTDTQYF
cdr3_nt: TGCGCCAGCAGCTTGGGCCGCACAGATACGCAGTATTTT

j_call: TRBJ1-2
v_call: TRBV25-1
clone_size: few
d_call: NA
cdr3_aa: CASSGLGSSYGYTF
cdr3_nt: TGTGCCAGCAGTGGACTGGGGTCGAGCTATGGCTACACCTTC

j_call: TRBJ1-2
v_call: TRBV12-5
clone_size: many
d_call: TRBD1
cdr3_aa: CASGLALTGGSYGYTF
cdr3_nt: TGTGCTAGTGGTTTGGCCCTGACAGGGGGAAGCTATGGCTACACCTTC

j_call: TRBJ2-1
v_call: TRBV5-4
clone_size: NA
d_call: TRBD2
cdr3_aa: CASSQPGLAVVSEQFF
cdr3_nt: TGTGCCAGCAGCCAACCGGGACTAGCGGTGGTTAGTGAGCAGTTCTTC

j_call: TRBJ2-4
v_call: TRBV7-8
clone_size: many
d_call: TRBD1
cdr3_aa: CASSKKQGAVDLNIQYF
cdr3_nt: TGTGCCAGCAGCAAAAAACAGGGGGCGGTTGATCTAAACATTCAGTACTTC

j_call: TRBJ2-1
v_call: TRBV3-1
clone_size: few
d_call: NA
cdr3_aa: CASSLSQLQNNEQFF
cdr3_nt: TGTGCCAGCAGCCTATCACAGCTTCAAAACAATGAGCAGTTCTTC

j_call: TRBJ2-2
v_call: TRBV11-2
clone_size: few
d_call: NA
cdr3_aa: CASSFGGQNTGELFF
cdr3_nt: TGTGCCAGCAGCTTCGGGGGCCAGAACACCGGGGAGCTGTTTTTT

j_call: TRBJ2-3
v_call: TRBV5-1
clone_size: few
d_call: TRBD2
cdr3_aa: CASSSTLAGAADTQYF
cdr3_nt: TGCGCCAGCAGCTCAACTTTAGCGGGAGCTGCAGATACGCAGTATTTT